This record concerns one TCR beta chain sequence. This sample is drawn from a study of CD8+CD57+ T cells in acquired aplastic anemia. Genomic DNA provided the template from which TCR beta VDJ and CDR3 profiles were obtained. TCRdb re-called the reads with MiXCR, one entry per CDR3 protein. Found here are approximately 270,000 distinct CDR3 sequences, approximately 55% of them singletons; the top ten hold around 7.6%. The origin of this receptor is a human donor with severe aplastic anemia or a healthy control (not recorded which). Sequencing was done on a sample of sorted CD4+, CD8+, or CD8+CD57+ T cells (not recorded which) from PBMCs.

The CDR3: CASSAGRTSGANVLTF. The CDR3 DNA reads as TGTGCCAGCAGTGCGGGGAGGACCTCTGGGGCCAACGTCCTGACTTTC. V and J are TRBV2 and TRBJ2-6, with D possibly matching TRBD2 (6 bases). Trimming removed 4 bases from V and 0 bases from J, with 10 bases in between. The germline CDR1 and CDR2 sequences are SNHLY and FYNNEI. The CDR3 consists of 16 residues.